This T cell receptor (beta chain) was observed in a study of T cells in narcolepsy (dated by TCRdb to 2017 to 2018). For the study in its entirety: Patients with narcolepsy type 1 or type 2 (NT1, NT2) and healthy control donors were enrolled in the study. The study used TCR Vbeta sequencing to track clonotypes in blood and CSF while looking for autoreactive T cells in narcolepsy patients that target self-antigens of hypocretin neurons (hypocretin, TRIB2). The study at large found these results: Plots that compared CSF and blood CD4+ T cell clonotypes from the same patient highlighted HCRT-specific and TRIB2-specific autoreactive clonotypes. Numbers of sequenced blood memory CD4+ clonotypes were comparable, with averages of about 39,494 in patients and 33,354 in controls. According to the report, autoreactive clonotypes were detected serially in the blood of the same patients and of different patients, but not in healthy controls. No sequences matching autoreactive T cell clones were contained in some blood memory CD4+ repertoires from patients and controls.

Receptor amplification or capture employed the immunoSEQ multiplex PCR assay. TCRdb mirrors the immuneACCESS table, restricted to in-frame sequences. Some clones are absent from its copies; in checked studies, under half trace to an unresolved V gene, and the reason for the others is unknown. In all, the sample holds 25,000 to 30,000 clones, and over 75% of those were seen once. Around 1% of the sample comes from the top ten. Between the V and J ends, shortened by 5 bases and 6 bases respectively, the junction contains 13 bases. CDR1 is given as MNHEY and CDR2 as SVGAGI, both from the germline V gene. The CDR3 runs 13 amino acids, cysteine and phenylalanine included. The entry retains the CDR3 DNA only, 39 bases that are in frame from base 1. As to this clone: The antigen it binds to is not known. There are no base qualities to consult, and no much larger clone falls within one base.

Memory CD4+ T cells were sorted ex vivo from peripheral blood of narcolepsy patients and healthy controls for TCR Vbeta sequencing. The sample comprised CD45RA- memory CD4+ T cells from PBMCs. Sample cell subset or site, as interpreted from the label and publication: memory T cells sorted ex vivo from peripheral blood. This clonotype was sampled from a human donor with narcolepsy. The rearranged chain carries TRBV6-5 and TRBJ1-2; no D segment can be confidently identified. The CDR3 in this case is CASSQDPLNGYTF. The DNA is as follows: TGTGCCAGCAGTCAGGACCCTCTGAATGGCTACACCTTC.